Only a few counts were recorded for the clone carrying this T cell receptor (beta chain). Its target is unknown. These data come from a study of cytomegalovirus exposure and HLA in healthy donors. Across the whole study: Genetic ancestry analysis placed approximately 79% of the roughly 400 donors that were genotyped in the Caucasian-associated cluster. Study-wide findings and caveats: Later on, a genetic analysis was performed. It linked a missense variant in DCLRE1C with V- and J-gene trimming of TCR beta.

PCR amplification relied on 60 Vbeta primers (plus 13 Jbeta primers). The protocol was immunoSEQ multiplex PCR, while the TCRdb copy is restricted to in-frame clones and leaves out a portion. The table lists 100,000 to 150,000 clones, about three quarters of them singletons. V lost 1 base, J lost 1 base, and 2 bases stayed unmatched. Germline V gives CDR1 LNHDA, CDR2 SQIVND (reference sequence). CDR3 length: 16 amino acids. The sample comprised PBMCs. J is TRBJ2-5 and V is TRBV19; 11 bases line up with TRBD2. This receptor was taken from a woman aged 40 to 50 in good health and CMV-seronegative. DNA of the CDR3: TGTGCCAGTAGTATAGGACTAGCGGGATTCCAAGAGACCCAGTACTTC. Translation: CASSIGLAGFQETQYF.